This is a list of T cell receptor beta chains from one sample in a study of identical twins. TCRdb passed the 5' RACE reads through MiXCR, listing each CDR3 protein once. This sample has roughly 1,500,000 distinct CDR3 sequences; roughly 35% occur once, and the top ten carry more than 0.25%. Sequenced material: cord blood. These receptors originate from a newborn girl in good health. Each CDR3 is given with its conserved first and last residue. A D gene is named only where the DNA matches it firmly. Clone size is stated in some rows and not others, as once, few, many or a class when expanded.

size	V	D	J	DNA	CDR3
few	TRBV6-6	TRBD2	TRBJ2-7	TGTGCCAGCAGTTACGGACTAGCGGGTGTGAACTACGAGCAGTACTTC	CASSYGLAGVNYEQYF
few	TRBV20-1	NA	TRBJ1-4	TGCAGTGCTAGCCGGGGCCCTAATGAAAAACTGTTTTTT	CSASRGPNEKLFF
few	TRBV4-2	TRBD2	TRBJ2-7	TGTGCCAGCAGCCAAGAGGAGACTAGCGGAATCTACGAGCAGTACTTC	CASSQEETSGIYEQYF
few	TRBV20-1	TRBD2	TRBJ2-1	TGCAGTGCTAGACTCTTCAAAAGCGGGAATTCTGATGAGCAGTTCTTC	CSARLFKSGNSDEQFF
few	TRBV25-1	NA	TRBJ1-2	TGTGCCAGCAGTGTTGTAAGGGGGTATGGCTACACCTTC	CASSVVRGYGYTF
few	TRBV7-6	NA	TRBJ2-3	TGTGCCAGCAGCTTAGGGACTCTCTGGGGCACAGATACGCAGTATTTT	CASSLGTLWGTDTQYF
few	TRBV28	NA	TRBJ1-2	TGTGCCAGCAGCCGGGCCGGACGGTATGGCTACACCTTC	CASSRAGRYGYTF
NA	TRBV10-2	NA	TRBJ2-3	TGCGCCAGCAGTGAGTGGGCAGTTAGGGGAGATACGCAGTATTTT	CASSEWAVRGDTQYF
NA	TRBV7-8	NA	TRBJ2-7	TGTGCCAGCAGCTTAAGGACAGAGACTTCCTACGAGCAGTACTTC	CASSLRTETSYEQYF
NA	TRBV7-9	NA	TRBJ2-7	TGTGCCAGCAGCTCGGTGGCAGAGTCCTACAATGAGCAGTACTTC	CASSSVAESYNEQYF
once	TRBV29-1	NA	TRBJ1-3	TGCAGCGTTGAAGACCGAAACACCATATATTTT	CSVEDRNTIYF
many	TRBV28	NA	TRBJ2-7	TGTGCCAGCAAACGTCAGGGGTTTTCCTACGAGCAGTACTTC	CASKRQGFSYEQYF
few	TRBV20-1	NA	TRBJ2-5	TGCAGTGCTATCCGGGACCCCCAAGGGACCCAGTACTTC	CSAIRDPQGTQYF
NA	TRBV11-2	TRBD2	TRBJ2-1	TGTGCCAGCAGGAGTTTCGGACTAGCAGGCAATGAGCAGTTCTTC	CASRSFGLAGNEQFF
few	TRBV7-2	TRBD2	TRBJ2-5	TGTGCCAGCAGCTTAGGCGTGGGACTAGCGTCGGGGACCCAGTACTTC	CASSLGVGLASGTQYF
NA	TRBV6-1	NA	TRBJ2-5	TGTGCCAGCATCCCAGGGGGGATACAAGAGACCCAGTACTTC	CASIPGGIQETQYF
many	TRBV2	TRBD2	TRBJ2-7	TGTGCCAGCAGCGTAGCGGGAGGGACATCCTACGAGCAGTACTTC	CASSVAGGTSYEQYF
NA	TRBV10-3	NA	TRBJ1-6	TGTGCCATCAGCAGGAGCTCCTATAATTCACCCCTCCACTTT	CAISRSSYNSPLHF
NA	TRBV20-1	TRBD2	TRBJ2-2	TGCAGTGCTAGGGCCAGCGGGAGCGGTACCGGGGAGCTGTTTTTT	CSARASGSGTGELFF
many	TRBV25-1	NA	TRBJ2-7	TGTGCCAGCAGTGCCCCAAGAGGGTACGAGCAGTACTTC	CASSAPRGYEQYF
NA	TRBV4-2	NA	TRBJ2-7	TGTGCCAGCAGCCAAGATGGCGTTCGCGACGAGCAGTACTTC	CASSQDGVRDEQYF
NA	TRBV4-1	NA	TRBJ2-7	TGCGCCAGCAGCCAGGGTGTGGGAGATGCCTACAATGAGCAGTACTTC	CASSQGVGDAYNEQYF
many	TRBV2	NA	TRBJ2-7	TGTGCCAGCAGTGAACGCAAGACAGCCTACGAGCAGTACTTC	CASSERKTAYEQYF
NA	TRBV6-2/TRBV6-3	TRBD1	TRBJ2-2	TGTGCCAGCAGTTACCCCAGGGGGCTGAACACCGGGGAGCTGTTTTTT	CASSYPRGLNTGELFF
NA	TRBV5-1	NA	TRBJ1-3	TGCGCCAGCTTCTCTGCCCCGGATAATACCGGAAACACCATATATTTT	CASFSAPDNTGNTIYF
many	TRBV9	NA	TRBJ2-1	TGTGCCAGCAGCGTGACTAGTTACAATGAGCAGTTCTTC	CASSVTSYNEQFF
NA	TRBV13	NA	TRBJ2-7	TGTGCCAGCAGCTCCGCCCCCTCCTACGAGCAGTACTTC	CASSSAPSYEQYF
NA	TRBV30	NA	TRBJ2-7	TGTGCCTGGAGTACAGAGACAGGTGCCTCCTACGAGCAGTACTTC	CAWSTETGASYEQYF
NA	TRBV6-4	TRBD2	TRBJ2-7	TGTGCCAGCAGTCGGTATCGGGAGGGGACCTACGGGCAGTACTTC	CASSRYREGTYGQYF
NA	TRBV11-2	TRBD1	TRBJ1-6	TGTGCCAGCAGCTCTGTTCGGGACAGGGATTCACCCCTCCACTTT	CASSSVRDRDSPLHF